These 2 T cell receptor beta chains share one sample of origin, sequenced in a study of blood T cells in healthy people across ages. Sample-barcoded 5' priming and a J-beta primer mix drove a second PCR of roughly 6 to 12 cycles. Each CDR3 protein is one row after TCRdb ran MiXCR on the 5' RACE reads. The sample records some 1.1 million distinct CDR3 sequences, about two fifths being singletons. Sequences were obtained from blood. Receptors were obtained from a man aged 18 to 35 in good health.

V and J are TRBV6-1 and TRBJ1-5; D is perhaps TRBD1 (5 bases). The CDR3 has 15 amino acids. Germline V gene data show CDR1 as MNHNS and CDR2 as SASEGT. V lost 6 bases to trimming and J lost 0 bases, with 12 bases between them. Written as DNA, the CDR3 is TGTGCCAGCAGGGGGGGGGTAAATAGCAATCAGCCCCAGCATTTT. It specifies CASRGGVNSNQPQHF.

This clonotype has more than one count but fewer than ten. CDR3 protein: CASSSTGGPTGELFF. Written as DNA, the CDR3 is TGTGCCAGCAGTTCTACGGGGGGGCCCACCGGGGAGCTGTTTTTT. V usage is TRBV25-1 and J usage is TRBJ2-2; TRBD2 matches at 8 bases. J was trimmed by 4 bases and V by 5 bases; bases with no gene match: 6. Germline V gene lookup returns CDR1 MGHDK and CDR2 SYGVNS. CDR3 length: 15 residues.